This TCR beta chain was sequenced during a study of blood T cell repertoires in COVID-19. Libraries were prepared by immunoSEQ multiplex PCR; TCRdb keeps only in-frame clonotypes and omits some of them. Among just under 65,000 clones listed, approximately 80% were seen once. Germline assignment: CDR1 SQVTM and CDR2 ANQGSEA. The junction had 10 bases not matched to a gene; V was cut back by 4 bases and J by 7 bases. CDR3 size: 13 residues. Sequenced input: peripheral blood. The sequence was collected from a woman of 80 years or more with acute or convalescent COVID-19. This chain connects TRBV29-1 to TRBJ2-7, with 7 bases identical to TRBD1. The CDR3 sequence is CSVVETGWREQYF. Written as DNA, the CDR3 is TGCAGCGTTGTCGAGACAGGGTGGCGAGAGCAGTACTTC.